This TCR beta chain was sequenced in a study of T cells after somatic rescue of genetic block. Produced via immunoSEQ multiplex PCR; TCRdb's table is partial and in-frame only. The repertoire holds fewer than 150,000 clones, with approximately 90% as singletons. V was trimmed by 4 bases and J by 1 base, leaving 8 bases between them. The CDR3 is 13 amino acids. The V gene's germline CDR1 is SGHRS and CDR2 YFSETQ. This receptor was identified in a woman younger than 35. Sequencing used peripheral blood mononuclear cells (PBMCs). This chain joins TRBV5-1 and TRBJ1-1, with D unclear. The CDR3 spells CASSKGANTEAFF. As DNA, the CDR3 is TGCGCCAGCAGCAAAGGAGCGAACACTGAAGCTTTCTTT.